The 9 T cell receptor beta chains reported below all come from one sample, sequenced in a study of blood T cell repertoires in COVID-19. Some clones are missing from TCRdb's copy, which holds only in-frame ones; the method was immunoSEQ multiplex PCR. The sample holds about 350,000 clones, 80% to 90% seen once. Sequenced input: peripheral blood. All receptors derive from a young man with COVID-19, enrolled during active disease.

The chain uses TRBV7-3 and TRBJ1-5; no firm D call. This CDR3 region has 14 residues. Germline values: CDR1 SGHTA, CDR2 FQGTGA. V was cut by 2 bases and J by 5 bases, with 10 bases left in between. The CDR3 nucleotides read TGTGCCAGCAGCTTAGGGTACGGAGATCAGCCCCAGCATTTT. This translates into CASSLGYGDQPQHF.

The V call is TRBV11-1, the J call TRBJ2-5; D is unclear. Germline values: CDR1 SGHAT, CDR2 FQDESV (reference sequence). V lost 5 bases and J 5 bases, leaving 12 bases between the germline ends. The CDR3 covers 13 residues. The CDR3 spells CASSLSPPETQYF. The CDR3 bases are TGTGCCAGCAGCCTAAGCCCCCCGGAGACCCAGTACTTC.

The chain uses TRBV6-1 and TRBJ1-2; D may be TRBD1 (5 bases). The CDR3 covers 13 residues. Germline loops: CDR1 MNHNS, CDR2 SASEGT. Trimming left V 3 bases short and J 7 bases short, with 12 bases between. In DNA, the CDR3 is TGTGCCAGCAGTGAGGCAGGGATGTCTGGCTACACCTTC. This codes for CASSEAGMSGYTF.

Here the CDR3 DNA reads TGTGCCGGAGCTCCCCGAAGGGGTGAGCAGTTCTTC. This sequence encodes CAGAPRRGEQFF. This chain joins TRBV5-8 and TRBJ2-1; weak D call: TRBD1 (5 bases). Germline V gives CDR1 SGHTS, CDR2 YDEGEE. The CDR3 runs to 12 residues. Trimming cost V 10 bases and J 9 bases, with 17 bases left between them.

The J gene is TRBJ1-1, the V gene TRBV7-2, with a tentative D call TRBD1 (5 bases). This CDR3 region has 13 residues. V was trimmed by 1 base and J by 7 bases, leaving 10 bases between them. Germline-derived CDR1 and CDR2 are SGHTA and FQGNSA. The CDR3 coding sequence is TGTGCCAGCAGCTTAGAGAGGAGGGGTGAAGCTTTCTTT. Amino acid sequence: CASSLERRGEAFF. The whole variable domain, remainder taken from reference TRBV7-2 and TRBJ1-1, is GAGVSQSPSNKVTEKGKDVELRCDPISGHTALYWYRQSLGQGLEFLIYFQGNSAPDKSGLPSDRFSAERTGGSVSTLTIQRTQQEDSAVYLCASSLERRGEAFFGQGTRLTVV.

This chain connects TRBV4-1 to TRBJ2-3, with D perhaps TRBD2 (5 bases). This CDR3 is 12 amino acids long. V was clipped by 0 bases and J by 8 bases, with 6 bases between them. Per germline, CDR1 MGHRA and CDR2 YSYEKL. The CDR3 DNA reads as TGCGCCAGCAGCCAAGATCTAGCTACGCAGTATTTT. Translation: CASSQDLATQYF.

This clone appeared a single time. The V gene is TRBV30, the J gene TRBJ1-5, with TRBD1 as a possible D gene (5 bases). V was shortened by 1 base and J by 4 bases, with 11 bases between the two germline ends. Germline V lookup: CDR1 GTSNPN, CDR2 SVGIG (reference sequence). This CDR3 has 14 amino acids. This chain's CDR3 is CAWSGTGGNQPQHF. CDR3 DNA sequence: TGTGCCTGGAGTGGAACAGGAGGGAATCAGCCCCAGCATTTT.

The chain couples TRBV18 to TRBJ2-5, with D maybe TRBD2 (6 bases). In germline, CDR1 is KGHSH, CDR2 LQKENI. The CDR3 sequence is 14 residues long. Deletions cut 6 bases from V and 4 bases from J, with 15 bases between. CDR3 in DNA: TGTGCCAGCTCCCCGGGACTTCTACCAGAGACCCAGTACTTC. Encoded protein: CASSPGLLPETQYF.

V gene TRBV5-1 combines with J gene TRBJ1-1; D possibly corresponds to TRBD1 (5 bases). Looked up from germline, CDR1 is SGHRS and CDR2 is YFSETQ. CDR3 size: 16 residues. Trimming cost V 0 bases and J 4 bases, with 16 bases left between them. CDR3 region: CASSLAGISGGTEAFF. The CDR3 nucleotides are TGCGCCAGCAGCTTGGCCGGGATCTCGGGGGGCACTGAAGCTTTCTTT.